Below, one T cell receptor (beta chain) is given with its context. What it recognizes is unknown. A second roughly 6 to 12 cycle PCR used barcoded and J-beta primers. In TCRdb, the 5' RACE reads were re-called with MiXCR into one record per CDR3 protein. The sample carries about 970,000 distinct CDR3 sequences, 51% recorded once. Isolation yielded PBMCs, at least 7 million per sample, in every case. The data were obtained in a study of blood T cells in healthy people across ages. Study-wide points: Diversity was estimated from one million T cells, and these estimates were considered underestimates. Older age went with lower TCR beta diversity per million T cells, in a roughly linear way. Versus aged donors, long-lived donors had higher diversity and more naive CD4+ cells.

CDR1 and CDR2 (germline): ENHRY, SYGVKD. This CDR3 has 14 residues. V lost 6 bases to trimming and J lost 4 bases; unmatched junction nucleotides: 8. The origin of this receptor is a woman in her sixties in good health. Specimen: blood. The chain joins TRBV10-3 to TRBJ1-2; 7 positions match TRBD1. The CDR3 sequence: CAIREGAASYGYTF. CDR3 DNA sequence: TGTGCCATCAGAGAGGGGGCGGCGTCCTATGGCTACACCTTC.